This passage covers 28 T cell receptor beta chains from one sample sequenced in a study of blood T cell repertoires in COVID-19. Generated by immunoSEQ multiplex PCR, the TCRdb table keeps only in-frame clones and is missing some. The sample yields 75,000 to 95,000 clones, around 90% seen once. Material for sequencing was peripheral blood. The receptors come from a man aged 50-60 years with active COVID-19.

The chain has TRBV4-3 and TRBJ1-1; 7 bases are a match to TRBD1. CDR1 and CDR2 (germline): LGHNA, YSLEER. Trimming cost V 2 bases and J 9 bases; bases outside gene matches: 6. The CDR3 consists of 13 residues. As DNA, the CDR3 is TGCGCCAGCAGCCAATGGACAGGAAGCCAAGCTTTCTTT. It translates to CASSQWTGSQAFF.

The chain has TRBV6-5 and TRBJ1-1; no reliable D call. CDR1 and CDR2 (germline): MNHEY, SVGAGI. Trimming took off 1 base at V and 4 bases at J, with 13 bases between the two ends. This CDR3 contains 15 residues. The CDR3 sequence is CASSYYGTPGTEAFF. DNA of the CDR3: TGTGCCAGCAGTTACTATGGCACCCCAGGCACTGAAGCTTTCTTT.

V and J are TRBV9 and TRBJ2-2; TRBD2 matches 8 bases. This CDR3 region has 16 residues. The V and J ends lost 0 bases and 4 bases, in that order; junction bases with no gene match: 5. CDR1 is SGDLS and CDR2 is YYNGEE in the germline V gene. The CDR3 is CASSVGGGRSTGELFF. Written as DNA, the CDR3 is TGTGCCAGCAGCGTAGGTGGCGGGAGGAGCACCGGGGAGCTGTTTTTT.

The genes are TRBV6-1 and TRBJ1-4; D is unresolved. This CDR3 spans 16 amino acids. Trimming cost V 0 bases and J 0 bases, with 8 bases left between them. Germline CDR1 is MNHNS and CDR2 is SASEGT. CDR3 bases: TGTGCCAGCAGTGAAGCGACTTTCCCAACTAATGAAAAACTGTTTTTT. This codes for CASSEATFPTNEKLFF.

V and J are TRBV18 and TRBJ1-1; no firm D call. Germline lookup yields CDR1 KGHSH and CDR2 LQKENI. This CDR3 has 15 residues. V was trimmed by 3 bases and J by 1 base, leaving 12 bases between them. This chain's CDR3 is CASSPSPGGNTEAFF. CDR3 nucleotides: TGTGCCAGCTCACCTTCGCCCGGTGGGAACACTGAAGCTTTCTTT.

This chain uses TRBV9 with TRBJ2-2, with TRBD1 matching over 7 bases. There are 15 residues in the CDR3. Germline V gene lookup returns CDR1 SGDLS and CDR2 YYNGEE. With V trimmed by 3 bases and J by 2 bases, 4 bases remained unmatched. CDR3 amino acids: CASSGRDRNTGELFF. CDR3 bases: TGTGCCAGCAGCGGCCGGGACAGAAACACCGGGGAGCTGTTTTTT.

The V call is TRBV27, the J call TRBJ1-2; D not resolved. The length of the CDR3 is 13 residues. The germline V and J ends were trimmed by 5 bases and 4 bases, with 11 bases remaining between them. Germline lookup yields CDR1 MNHEY and CDR2 SMNVEV (reference sequence). CDR3 region: CASSHRDFYGYTF. The DNA of the CDR3 is TGTGCCAGCAGTCACAGAGATTTCTATGGCTACACCTTC.

The chain is built from TRBV10-3 and TRBJ1-2, with a weak D call TRBD1 (6 bases). Trimming cost V 3 bases and J 4 bases, with 9 bases left between them. The length of the CDR3 is 13 residues. The germline CDR1 and CDR2 sequences are ENHRY and SYGVKD. Here the CDR3 DNA reads TGTGCCATCAGTGACAGGGGAATCTATGGCTACACCTTC. This gives the protein CAISDRGIYGYTF.

The gene calls are TRBV28 and TRBJ2-7; 7 bases are shared with TRBD1. The CDR3 is 16 residues long. Germline V lookup: CDR1 MDHEN, CDR2 SYDVKM. Germline trimming cut 2 bases from V and 11 bases from J; bases unmatched to any gene: 18. The CDR3 reads CASSLAGTGTANREYF. The CDR3 bases are TGTGCCAGCAGTTTAGCCGGGACCGGGACAGCAAATCGAGAGTACTTC.

The rearrangement joins TRBV19 to TRBJ1-5, with unresolved D. Germline V gives CDR1 LNHDA, CDR2 SQIVND (reference sequence). The CDR3 totals 13 residues. V was trimmed by 5 bases and J by 6 bases, leaving 11 bases between them. CDR3 sequence: CASSQVVAQPQHF. For the CDR3, the DNA is TGTGCCAGTAGTCAAGTGGTGGCTCAGCCCCAGCATTTT.

The DNA for the CDR3 is TGTGCCAGTAGTATAGGGACTGGGGGGGATACGCAGTATTTT. This translates into CASSIGTGGDTQYF. This chain joins TRBV19 and TRBJ2-3; D is perhaps TRBD2 (6 bases). Germline V gene lookup returns CDR1 LNHDA and CDR2 SQIVND (reference sequence). V lost 1 base and J 6 bases, leaving 11 bases between the germline ends. There are 14 residues in the CDR3. The variable domain in full, completed from reference TRBV19 and TRBJ2-3, reads DGGITQSPKYLFRKEGQNVTLSCEQNLNHDAMYWYRQDPGQGLRLIYYSQIVNDFQKGDIAEGYSVSREKKESFPLTVTSAQKNPTAFYLCASSIGTGGDTQYFGPGTRLTVL.

The V gene is TRBV28, the J gene TRBJ1-5; no clear D gene. CDR1 MDHEN and CDR2 SYDVKM come from the germline V gene. The CDR3 sequence is 14 residues long. With 4 bases removed from V and 7 bases from J, the gap between germline ends came to 14 bases. Here the CDR3 DNA reads TGTGCCAGCAGTTACCAAGCGGGGAGCCAGCCCCAGCATTTT. It codes for CASSYQAGSQPQHF.

The chain carries TRBV5-4 and TRBJ2-2, with TRBD2 identical over 9 bases. This CDR3 comprises 14 residues. The junction had 5 bases not matched to a gene; V was cut back by 7 bases and J by 4 bases. Germline V gives CDR1 SGHNT, CDR2 YYREEE (reference sequence). CDR3 in amino acids: CASQSGGPTGELFF. The CDR3 nucleotides are TGTGCCAGCCAGAGCGGGGGGCCCACCGGGGAGCTGTTTTTT. Filled out from reference TRBV5-4 and TRBJ2-2, the complete variable domain reads ETGVTQSPTHLIKTRGQQVTLRCSSQSGHNTVSWYQQALGQGPQFIFQYYREEENGRGNFPPRFSGLQFPNYSSELNVNALELDDSALYLCASQSGGPTGELFFGEGSRLTVL.

The CDR3 here is CAWTSGGALETQYF. CDR3 DNA sequence: TGTGCCTGGACTAGCGGGGGGGCCCTGGAGACCCAGTACTTC. The V gene is TRBV30, the J gene TRBJ2-5; TRBD2 aligns across 12 bases. There are 14 residues in the CDR3. The germline CDR1 and CDR2 sequences are GTSNPN and SVGIG (reference sequence). Germline trimming cut 4 bases from V and 5 bases from J; bases unmatched to any gene: 5.

This clone was recorded only once. The V call is TRBV5-6, the J call TRBJ2-3; D possibly corresponds to TRBD2 (6 bases). V lost 4 bases, J lost 8 bases, and 20 bases lay in between. CDR1 and CDR2 (germline): SGHDT, YYEEEE. The length of the CDR3 is 15 residues. The CDR3 nucleotides are TGTGCCAGCAGCGGACGCACTAGCAATCGGCCTACGCAGTATTTT. It specifies CASSGRTSNRPTQYF. Complete variable domain (other parts from reference TRBV5-6 and TRBJ2-3): DAGVTQSPTHLIKTRGQQVTLRCSPKSGHDTVSWYQQALGQGPQFIFQYYEEEERQRGNFPDRFSGHQFPNYSSELNVNALLLGDSALYLCASSGRTSNRPTQYFGPGTRLTVL.

The gene calls are TRBV11-3 and TRBJ2-7, with TRBD2 identical over 10 bases. After removal of 5 bases from V and 3 bases from J, the junction contained 7 bases not matched to a gene. The CDR3 consists of 15 residues. Germline V gene data show CDR1 as SGHNT and CDR2 as YENEEA. The CDR3 reads CASSPLSGGHYEQYF. The CDR3 nucleotides read TGTGCCAGCAGCCCACTTAGCGGGGGGCACTACGAGCAGTACTTC.

The rearrangement links TRBV28 to TRBJ1-5, with D tentatively TRBD1 (6 bases). The CDR3 is made up of 19 amino acids. In germline, CDR1 is MDHEN, CDR2 SYDVKM. V lost 3 bases and J lost 4, with 25 bases in between. The CDR3: CASSFDSIGQQLRNQPQHF. DNA for the CDR3: TGTGCCAGCAGTTTCGACTCGATCGGACAGCAACTTAGGAATCAGCCCCAGCATTTT.

The chain couples TRBV25-1 to TRBJ2-5; TRBD1 matches at 7 bases. The CDR3 totals 14 residues. V shed 3 bases and J 4 bases; nucleotides not matched to a gene: 5. The germline V gene has CDR1 MGHDK and CDR2 SYGVNS. CDR3 protein: CASSEYRGRETQYF. DNA for the CDR3: TGTGCCAGCAGTGAGTACAGGGGAAGAGAGACCCAGTACTTC.

The gene calls are TRBV6-2 or TRBV6-3 and TRBJ1-2; 7 bases agree with TRBD1. The ends lost 6 bases at V and 8 bases at J; junction bases unmatched: 6. This CDR3 region has 12 residues. Germline CDR1 MNHEY, CDR2 SVGEGT. The CDR3 nucleotides are TGTGCCAGCAGCAGACAGGGTCGCGGCTACACCTTC. It encodes CASSRQGRGYTF.

This clone was observed a single time. The chain is built from TRBV6-2 or TRBV6-3 and TRBJ2-2; D not certain. Germline CDR1 is MNHEY and CDR2 is SVGEGT. The length of the CDR3 is 16 residues. V lost 2 bases to trimming and J lost 3 bases, with 13 bases between them. CDR3 coding DNA: TGTGCCAGCAGTTACGCGGATTTCTGGGACACCGGGGAGCTGTTTTTT. Its protein product is CASSYADFWDTGELFF.

This sequence joins TRBV6-5 and TRBJ1-2; perhaps TRBD1 as D (6 bases). The CDR3 totals 15 residues. V lost 0 bases, J lost 4 bases, and 12 bases lay in between. Germline-derived CDR1 and CDR2 are MNHEY and SVGAGI. CDR3 nucleotide sequence: TGTGCCAGCAGTTACTCGACAGGCAGGGGCTATGGCTACACCTTC. Its translation: CASSYSTGRGYGYTF.

This clone was found a few times. This sequence joins TRBV27 and TRBJ2-7, with TRBD1 matching over 7 bases. Germline CDR1 reads MNHEY; CDR2 reads SMNVEV (reference sequence). The CDR3 consists of 14 residues. The V segment lost 6 bases and the J segment 0 bases; nucleotides outside the gene matches: 5. Here the CDR3 DNA reads TGTGCCAGCAGCCCAGGGGGTTTCTCCTACGAGCAGTACTTC. The encoded protein is CASSPGGFSYEQYF.

The rearrangement links TRBV20-1 to TRBJ2-1; possible D gene TRBD2, 7 bases. CDR3 length: 14 amino acids. Germline V CDR1 and CDR2: DFQATT, SNEGSKA (reference sequence). Trimming cost V 3 bases and J 8 bases, with 17 bases left between them. The CDR3 DNA follows: TGCAGTGCTAGTGAGGGGGGGCCTAACGATGAGCAGTTCTTC. As protein: CSASEGGPNDEQFF.

The chain is built from TRBV10-3 and TRBJ1-1; D gene ambiguous. V was trimmed by 2 bases and J by 7 bases, leaving 8 bases between them. Germline V gives CDR1 ENHRY, CDR2 SYGVKD. The CDR3 is 12 amino acids. CDR3 protein: CAISEAGGEAFF. CDR3 bases: TGTGCCATCAGTGAGGCGGGTGGTGAAGCTTTCTTT.

The chain is built from TRBV14 and TRBJ1-1; D unclear. V lost 3 bases and J 4 bases, leaving 12 bases between the germline ends. This CDR3 has 14 residues. Germline CDR1 and CDR2: SGHDN and FVKESK. The CDR3 here is CASSQVSSGTEAFF. The CDR3, as DNA: TGTGCCAGCAGCCAGGTCTCTAGCGGCACTGAAGCTTTCTTT.

The chain couples TRBV2 to TRBJ2-6; 9 bases match TRBD1. The trim removed 4 bases at V and 2 bases at J, leaving 3 bases unmatched. Germline V lookup: CDR1 SNHLY, CDR2 FYNNEI. This CDR3 comprises 16 residues. Here the CDR3 DNA reads TGTGCCAGCAGTGGTGGGACAGGGACTGGGGCCAACGTCCTGACTTTC. Its translation: CASSGGTGTGANVLTF.

The gene calls are TRBV7-2 and TRBJ2-1, with TRBD2 identical over 12 bases. The V gene end was trimmed by 4 bases and the J gene end by 15 bases; junction bases not matched to a gene: 13. Germline CDR1 reads SGHTA; CDR2 reads FQGNSA. There are 15 residues in the CDR3. This chain's CDR3 is CASSSGLAGGPERFF. In nucleotides, the CDR3 is TGTGCCAGCAGCTCCGGGCTAGCGGGAGGGCCTGAACGGTTCTTC.

The chain combines TRBV5-1 with TRBJ2-1; possibly TRBD1 for D (6 bases). V gave up 0 bases and J gave up 7 bases, with 14 bases separating them. The CDR3 spans 15 residues. Germline V gives CDR1 SGHRS, CDR2 YFSETQ. The CDR3 nucleotides read TGCGCCAGCAGCTTGGACAGGGTGGGTAGAAATGAGCAGTTCTTC. It encodes CASSLDRVGRNEQFF.